A selection of T cell receptor beta chains follows, all from one sample in a study of long-term antiretroviral therapy in people with HIV. Sequencing used immunoSEQ multiplex PCR; TCRdb keeps in-frame clones, though not all of them. The sample holds around 30,000 clones; more than 70% are singletons and the top ten take approximately 8.5%. The sample in question was unsorted PBMCs, obtained 1.5 years before starting antiretroviral therapy. The receptor set was obtained from a man aged 18 to 30 with HIV. CDR3s include the opening cysteine and the closing phenylalanine or tryptophan. Each record gives: D gene, V gene, clone size, J gene, CDR3 protein, CDR3 DNA. D genes are given only for firm matches. Only part of the rows carry a size: once, few, many, or a class if the clone is expanded.

d_call: NA; v_call: TRBV19; clone_size: NA; j_call: TRBJ1-3; cdr3_aa: CASSMGGSSGNTIYF; cdr3_nt: TGTGCCAGTAGTATGGGGGGGTCCTCTGGAAACACCATATATTTT
d_call: NA; v_call: TRBV14; clone_size: NA; j_call: TRBJ2-1; cdr3_aa: CASSQDLGPGATNEQFF; cdr3_nt: TGTGCCAGCAGCCAAGATCTCGGGCCAGGGGCTACCAATGAGCAGTTCTTC
d_call: TRBD1; v_call: TRBV18; clone_size: NA; j_call: TRBJ1-2; cdr3_aa: CASSRSGTDRISYGYTF; cdr3_nt: TGTGCCAGCTCAAGGTCGGGGACAGATAGGATTTCCTATGGCTACACCTTC
d_call: NA; v_call: TRBV28; clone_size: NA; j_call: TRBJ1-5; cdr3_aa: CASSLMGLNQPQHF; cdr3_nt: TGTGCCAGCAGTTTAATGGGGCTCAATCAGCCCCAGCATTTT
d_call: NA; v_call: TRBV30; clone_size: NA; j_call: TRBJ1-2; cdr3_aa: CAGESYWNYGYTF; cdr3_nt: TGTGCAGGGGAGAGTTACTGGAACTATGGCTACACCTTC
d_call: TRBD1; v_call: TRBV28; clone_size: NA; j_call: TRBJ1-1; cdr3_aa: CASTPQGGTEAFF; cdr3_nt: TGTGCCAGCACCCCTCAGGGGGGCACTGAAGCTTTCTTT
d_call: TRBD1; v_call: TRBV25-1; clone_size: once; j_call: TRBJ2-1; cdr3_aa: CASSDSRTGGNNEQFF; cdr3_nt: TGTGCCAGCAGTGACTCTAGGACAGGGGGTAACAATGAGCAGTTCTTC
d_call: TRBD1; v_call: TRBV20-1; clone_size: NA; j_call: TRBJ1-1; cdr3_aa: CSAAHRGEAFF; cdr3_nt: TGCAGTGCTGCTCACAGGGGGGAAGCTTTCTTT
d_call: NA; v_call: TRBV2; clone_size: NA; j_call: TRBJ2-7; cdr3_aa: CASSRQFFEQYF; cdr3_nt: TGTGCCAGCAGCCGACAGTTTTTCGAGCAGTACTTC
d_call: NA; v_call: TRBV2; clone_size: NA; j_call: TRBJ1-4; cdr3_aa: CASSESGTGSATNEKLFF; cdr3_nt: TGTGCCAGCAGTGAATCCGGCACAGGGAGCGCAACTAATGAAAAACTGTTTTTT
d_call: NA; v_call: TRBV14; clone_size: NA; j_call: TRBJ2-5; cdr3_aa: CASSQVWGAGETQYF; cdr3_nt: TGTGCCAGCAGCCAAGTGTGGGGCGCAGGGGAGACCCAGTACTTC
d_call: NA; v_call: TRBV7-7; clone_size: once; j_call: TRBJ2-7; cdr3_aa: CASSLGDGGQRIGYEQYF; cdr3_nt: TGTGCTAGCAGCTTAGGGGACGGGGGGCAGAGAATCGGCTACGAGCAGTACTTC
d_call: TRBD1; v_call: TRBV7-9; clone_size: NA; j_call: TRBJ2-7; cdr3_aa: CASSPPTGGPYEQYF; cdr3_nt: TGTGCCAGCAGTCCACCGACAGGGGGACCCTACGAGCAGTACTTC
d_call: NA; v_call: TRBV6-6; clone_size: NA; j_call: TRBJ2-5; cdr3_aa: CASSYGVPGTQYF; cdr3_nt: TGTGCCAGCAGTTACGGGGTCCCAGGGACCCAGTACTTC
d_call: NA; v_call: TRBV5-1; clone_size: once; j_call: TRBJ2-3; cdr3_aa: CASSWDVTDTQYF; cdr3_nt: TGCGCCAGCAGCTGGGACGTAACAGATACGCAGTATTTT
d_call: TRBD2; v_call: TRBV5-1; clone_size: NA; j_call: TRBJ2-1; cdr3_aa: CATRGEAGASYNEQFF; cdr3_nt: TGCGCCACCCGAGGGGAAGCGGGGGCCTCCTACAATGAGCAGTTCTTC
d_call: NA; v_call: TRBV4-3; clone_size: NA; j_call: TRBJ2-5; cdr3_aa: CASSQEVAPAETQYF; cdr3_nt: TGCGCCAGCAGCCAAGAGGTCGCGCCCGCAGAGACCCAGTACTTC
d_call: TRBD1; v_call: TRBV4-3; clone_size: NA; j_call: TRBJ2-5; cdr3_aa: CASSGVRGPETQYF; cdr3_nt: TGCGCCAGCAGCGGCGTTAGGGGGCCGGAGACCCAGTACTTC
d_call: TRBD2; v_call: TRBV7-6; clone_size: few; j_call: TRBJ2-1; cdr3_aa: CASSRSGTSGYNEQFF; cdr3_nt: TGTGCCAGCAGCCGCTCGGGGACTAGCGGATACAATGAGCAGTTCTTC
d_call: TRBD2; v_call: TRBV7-2; clone_size: NA; j_call: TRBJ2-6; cdr3_aa: CASSRRGALINSGANVLTF; cdr3_nt: TGTGCCAGCAGCCGGCGGGGGGCCCTAATTAACTCTGGGGCCAACGTCCTGACTTTC
d_call: TRBD2; v_call: TRBV6-5; clone_size: NA; j_call: TRBJ2-1; cdr3_aa: CASGLAGVNEQFF; cdr3_nt: TGTGCCAGCGGTCTAGCGGGAGTAAATGAGCAGTTCTTC
d_call: TRBD1; v_call: TRBV5-1; clone_size: NA; j_call: TRBJ2-5; cdr3_aa: CASSDPGQGMETQYF; cdr3_nt: TGCGCCAGCAGCGATCCGGGACAGGGCATGGAGACCCAGTACTTC
d_call: TRBD2; v_call: TRBV7-9; clone_size: NA; j_call: TRBJ2-5; cdr3_aa: CASSISGGKETQYF; cdr3_nt: TGTGCCAGCAGCATTAGCGGGGGAAAAGAGACCCAGTACTTC
d_call: NA; v_call: TRBV30; clone_size: NA; j_call: TRBJ2-1; cdr3_aa: CAWGLGSNEQFF; cdr3_nt: TGTGCCTGGGGGTTAGGGTCGAATGAGCAGTTCTTC
d_call: NA; v_call: TRBV19; clone_size: NA; j_call: TRBJ2-1; cdr3_aa: CASSISRGTLNEQFF; cdr3_nt: TGTGCCAGTAGTATCTCCAGGGGTACGCTGAATGAGCAGTTCTTC
d_call: NA; v_call: TRBV11-2; clone_size: NA; j_call: TRBJ2-1; cdr3_aa: CASSLGTNEQFF; cdr3_nt: TGTGCCAGCAGCCTCGGGACAAATGAGCAGTTCTTC
d_call: NA; v_call: TRBV30; clone_size: NA; j_call: TRBJ2-7; cdr3_aa: CAWAPGWYEQYF; cdr3_nt: TGTGCCTGGGCGCCGGGTTGGTACGAGCAGTACTTC
d_call: TRBD2; v_call: TRBV27; clone_size: NA; j_call: TRBJ2-2; cdr3_aa: CASSLSYSGGFSGELFF; cdr3_nt: TGTGCCAGCAGTTTATCTTATAGCGGGGGCTTTTCCGGGGAGCTGTTTTTT
d_call: NA; v_call: TRBV30; clone_size: NA; j_call: TRBJ1-2; cdr3_aa: CAWSVLAGSGYTF; cdr3_nt: TGTGCCTGGAGTGTTCTTGCAGGGAGTGGCTACACCTTC
d_call: NA; v_call: TRBV10-1; clone_size: NA; j_call: TRBJ2-1; cdr3_aa: CASSDSSYNEQFF; cdr3_nt: TGCGCCAGCAGTGACTCTTCCTACAATGAGCAGTTCTTC
d_call: NA; v_call: TRBV6-5; clone_size: NA; j_call: TRBJ1-1; cdr3_aa: CASSYRRDTEAFF; cdr3_nt: TGTGCCAGCAGTTACCGACGGGACACTGAAGCTTTCTTT
d_call: NA; v_call: TRBV5-1; clone_size: NA; j_call: TRBJ2-3; cdr3_aa: CASSLAGPSTDTQYF; cdr3_nt: TGCGCCAGCAGCTTGGCGGGACCCAGCACAGATACGCAGTATTTT
d_call: TRBD2; v_call: TRBV5-1; clone_size: NA; j_call: TRBJ2-7; cdr3_aa: CASSPRTSGPFEQYF; cdr3_nt: TGCGCCAGCAGCCCCAGGACTAGCGGGCCCTTTGAGCAGTACTTC
d_call: NA; v_call: TRBV13; clone_size: NA; j_call: TRBJ2-7; cdr3_aa: CASSQDPKTENSYEQYF; cdr3_nt: TGTGCCAGCAGCCAAGATCCTAAGACAGAGAACTCCTACGAGCAGTACTTC
d_call: NA; v_call: TRBV4-1; clone_size: NA; j_call: TRBJ1-4; cdr3_aa: CASSQAGTEKLFF; cdr3_nt: TGCGCCAGCAGCCAAGCCGGGACCGAAAAACTGTTTTTT
d_call: TRBD2; v_call: TRBV9; clone_size: NA; j_call: TRBJ2-3; cdr3_aa: CASSALAGMTDTQYF; cdr3_nt: TGTGCCAGCAGCGCTCTAGCGGGAATGACAGATACGCAGTATTTT
d_call: TRBD1; v_call: TRBV28; clone_size: NA; j_call: TRBJ1-2; cdr3_aa: CASSSGTGNGYTF; cdr3_nt: TGTGCCAGCAGTTCTGGGACAGGGAATGGCTACACCTTC
d_call: NA; v_call: TRBV27; clone_size: NA; j_call: TRBJ2-7; cdr3_aa: CASRIRADSGEQYF; cdr3_nt: TGTGCCAGCAGAATCCGCGCGGACAGCGGCGAGCAGTACTTC
d_call: TRBD1; v_call: TRBV19; clone_size: once; j_call: TRBJ2-3; cdr3_aa: CASSISTGSTDTQYF; cdr3_nt: TGTGCCAGTAGTATCTCGACAGGGAGCACAGATACGCAGTATTTT
d_call: TRBD1; v_call: TRBV6-5; clone_size: NA; j_call: TRBJ2-1; cdr3_aa: CASSEGAKQFF; cdr3_nt: TGTGCCAGCAGTGAGGGGGCGAAGCAGTTCTTC
d_call: TRBD2; v_call: TRBV7-2; clone_size: NA; j_call: TRBJ2-2; cdr3_aa: CASSAIRGGRALGGELFF; cdr3_nt: TGTGCCAGCAGCGCGATACGGGGCGGGAGGGCCCTCGGGGGGGAGCTGTTTTTT